A selection of T cell receptor beta chains follows, all from one sample in a study of shared clonotypes between healthy human individuals. Repertoires were generated with immunoSEQ multiplex PCR, while TCRdb's copy carries only in-frame clones and drops some. The sample holds approximately 1.5 million clones, approximately 98% seen once. Sequenced sample: naive CD4+ T cells sorted from blood. Receptors originate from a man aged 30-40 years in good health. The CDR3 runs from the conserved cysteine through the conserved F or W. The order of the fields is CDR3 protein, CDR3 DNA, D gene, V gene, J gene, clone size. The D gene is left open where the match is weak. The size field is filled for only some rows; it gives once, few, many or a size class.

CSVEVQIADRGVF	TGCAGCGTTGAAGTTCAGATAGCGGACAGAGGGGTCTTC	-	TRBV29-1	TRBJ2-1	-
CASSLRDRPRGETQYF	TGTGCCAGCAGCTTACGGGACAGGCCCCGAGGGGAGACCCAGTACTTC	TRBD1	TRBV11-2	TRBJ2-5	-
CASSEQKAIGQYF	TGTGCCAGCAGTGAACAGAAAGCAATTGGCCAGTACTTC	-	TRBV6-1	TRBJ2-5	-
CAISESTGGETQYF	TGTGCCATCAGTGAGTCGACGGGGGGGGAGACCCAGTACTTC	TRBD2	TRBV10-3	TRBJ2-5	-
CASSLYSEGGYTF	TGTGCCAGCAGTTTATACAGCGAAGGGGGCTACACCTTC	-	TRBV27	TRBJ1-2	-
CASSENGGPNYGYTF	TGCGCCAGCAGTGAGAATGGGGGCCCAAACTATGGCTACACCTTC	-	TRBV10-2	TRBJ1-2	-
CASRGTVVGYTF	TGTGCCAGCAGAGGGACAGTAGTTGGCTACACCTTC	TRBD1	TRBV28	TRBJ1-2	-
CASSLFGPNDTQYF	TGTGCCAGCAGTTTATTTGGGCCCAACGATACGCAGTATTTT	-	TRBV28	TRBJ2-3	-
CAWATGGNQPQHF	TGTGCCTGGGCCACAGGGGGTAATCAGCCCCAGCATTTT	TRBD1	TRBV30	TRBJ1-5	once
CASRGSRGSYEQYF	TGTGCCAGCCGGGGGTCTCGCGGGTCCTACGAGCAGTACTTC	-	TRBV27	TRBJ2-7	once
CASSSGDGDYGYTF	TGTGCCAGCAGCTCCGGGGACGGGGACTATGGCTACACCTTC	-	TRBV5-4	TRBJ1-2	few
CASSPLQQGANSGANVLTF	TGTGCCAGCTCACCACTACAACAGGGGGCCAACTCTGGGGCCAACGTCCTGACTTTC	TRBD1	TRBV18	TRBJ2-6	-
CAISNLAGVSGELFF	TGTGCCATCAGTAACCTAGCGGGAGTTTCTGGGGAGCTGTTTTTT	TRBD2	TRBV10-3	TRBJ2-2	-
CAISEFGGSTQPQHF	TGTGCCATCAGTGAGTTTGGAGGGTCTACTCAGCCCCAGCATTTT	-	TRBV10-3	TRBJ1-5	-
CASSLASWGYDEKLFF	TGTGCCAGCAGCTTAGCGAGTTGGGGGTACGACGAAAAACTGTTTTTT	-	TRBV7-9	TRBJ1-4	once
CASSLGYGGKSYEQYF	TGCGCCAGCAGCCTCGGGTACGGGGGGAAGTCCTACGAGCAGTACTTC	TRBD2	TRBV4-1	TRBJ2-7	-
CASRPDYEQYF	TGTGCCAGCAGGCCGGACTACGAGCAGTACTTC	-	TRBV5-6	TRBJ2-7	-
CASSLRRGRLAGGPWKETQYF	TGTGCCAGCAGCCTACGACGCGGACGACTAGCGGGAGGGCCTTGGAAAGAGACCCAGTACTTC	TRBD2	TRBV14	TRBJ2-5	-
CASRFKGRAEAFF	TGTGCAAGTCGCTTTAAGGGGAGGGCTGAAGCTTTCTTT	-	TRBV12-2	TRBJ1-1	-
CASSLDRSNYGYTF	TGTGCCAGCAGCTTGGACAGATCTAACTATGGCTACACCTTC	-	TRBV5-4	TRBJ1-2	-
CASSFGGWDQPQHF	TGTGCCAGCAGCTTCGGGGGATGGGATCAGCCCCAGCATTTT	-	TRBV7-8	TRBJ1-5	-
CASSDLGGRVTEAFF	TGTGCCAGCAGTGACCTTGGGGGGCGGGTCACTGAAGCTTTCTTT	-	TRBV2	TRBJ1-1	-
CASSAVPMTSGGQETQYF	TGTGCCAGCAGCGCGGTCCCCATGACTAGCGGGGGCCAAGAGACCCAGTACTTC	TRBD2	TRBV9	TRBJ2-5	-
CASSVDVKGTGELFF	TGTGCCAGCAGCGTGGATGTCAAGGGCACCGGGGAGCTGTTTTTT	-	TRBV9	TRBJ2-2	-
CASSVDLAKEKLFF	TGTGCCAGCAGCGTAGACTTGGCTAAGGAAAAACTGTTTTTT	-	TRBV9	TRBJ1-4	-
CASSGNAENEQFF	TGTGCCAGCAGCGGGAACGCGGAGAATGAGCAGTTCTTC	-	TRBV5-4	TRBJ2-1	-
CASSGLGATNEKLFF	TGTGCCAGCAGCGGCCTCGGGGCAACTAATGAAAAACTGTTTTTT	-	TRBV5-5	TRBJ1-4	-
CASSSGQGGYEQYF	TGTGCCAGCAGCTCTGGACAGGGGGGATACGAGCAGTACTTC	TRBD1	TRBV7-9	TRBJ2-7	once
CASSLAQGKINIQYF	TGCGCCAGCAGCTTGGCACAGGGAAAAATAAACATTCAGTACTTC	-	TRBV5-1	TRBJ2-4	-
CASSLGDAYQETQYF	TGCGCCAGCAGCTTGGGGGACGCATATCAAGAGACCCAGTACTTC	-	TRBV5-1	TRBJ2-5	-
CASKVDGFSYGYTF	TGTGCCAGCAAGGTAGACGGGTTCTCCTATGGCTACACCTTC	-	TRBV2	TRBJ1-2	-
CSVVLAGTQETQYF	TGCAGCGTTGTTCTAGCGGGAACCCAGGAGACCCAGTACTTC	TRBD2	TRBV29-1	TRBJ2-5	-
CASSYGQGGNQPQHF	TGTGCCAGCAGCTACGGACAGGGAGGGAATCAGCCCCAGCATTTT	TRBD1	TRBV5-6	TRBJ1-5	-
CASRLAGYEQYF	TGTGCCAGCAGGCTAGCGGGATACGAGCAGTACTTC	TRBD2	TRBV2	TRBJ2-7	once
CSVEMGQRTEAFF	TGCAGCGTTGAGATGGGACAGAGGACTGAAGCTTTCTTT	TRBD1	TRBV29-1	TRBJ1-1	-
CASSDGTLYQPQHF	TGTGCCAGCAGTGATGGGACCCTTTATCAGCCCCAGCATTTT	-	TRBV2	TRBJ1-5	-
CSVAGLAIAKNIQYF	TGCAGCGTCGCAGGACTAGCGATAGCCAAAAACATTCAGTACTTC	TRBD2	TRBV29-1	TRBJ2-4	-
CASSAGLAGVYEQYF	TGTGCCAGCAGCGCCGGACTAGCGGGAGTATACGAGCAGTACTTC	TRBD2	TRBV28	TRBJ2-7	-
CASSQRLRGSRRGPDTEAFF	TGTGCCAGCTCACAGAGACTTCGGGGGAGCCGGAGGGGTCCGGACACTGAAGCTTTCTTT	-	TRBV18	TRBJ1-1	-
CASSRGQALGETQYF	TGTGCCAGCAGTCGGGGACAGGCGTTGGGGGAGACCCAGTACTTC	TRBD1	TRBV6-1	TRBJ2-5	-
CASSSLFIESEQFF	TGCGCCAGCAGCTCTCTATTCATAGAGTCTGAGCAGTTCTTC	-	TRBV5-1	TRBJ2-1	-
CATSFGGTGNTIYF	TGTGCCACCAGCTTTGGAGGAACTGGAAACACCATATATTTT	-	TRBV15	TRBJ1-3	once
CASSERADGFF	TGTGCCAGCAGTGAACGTGCAGATGGGTTCTTC	-	TRBV6-1	TRBJ2-1	-
CASSPKGDTQYF	TGTGCCAGCTCACCGAAGGGGGATACGCAGTATTTT	-	TRBV18	TRBJ2-3	once
CASSLGTSGNNEQFF	TGTGCCAGCAGCTTGGGGACTAGCGGGAACAATGAGCAGTTCTTC	TRBD2	TRBV5-4	TRBJ2-1	-
CASSPRTGGIGANVLTF	TGTGCCAGCAGCCCCCGGACAGGGGGCATTGGGGCCAACGTCCTGACTTTC	TRBD1	TRBV9	TRBJ2-6	-
CASSLVGTSYEQYF	TGTGCCAGCAGCTTAGTTGGGACCTCCTACGAGCAGTACTTC	-	TRBV7-2	TRBJ2-7	once
CASTNQGRETQYF	TGTGCCAGCACCAATCAGGGGAGGGAGACCCAGTACTTC	-	TRBV2	TRBJ2-5	-
CASSPSWNSGELFF	TGTGCCAGCAGCCCCAGCTGGAACTCCGGGGAGCTGTTTTTT	-	TRBV7-2	TRBJ2-2	once
CASSPDHEGRRNEQFF	TGTGCCAGCTCTCCCGACCACGAAGGGCGTAGGAATGAGCAGTTCTTC	-	TRBV18	TRBJ2-1	-
CASSSGLAGVDEQFF	TGTGCCAGCAGCTCTGGACTAGCGGGAGTGGATGAGCAGTTCTTC	TRBD2	TRBV7-9	TRBJ2-1	few
CSVAGTVLQGYTF	TGCAGCGTTGCCGGGACAGTACTTCAAGGCTACACCTTC	TRBD1	TRBV29-1	TRBJ1-2	once
CASRQGSFSYGYTF	TGCGCCAGCAGACAGGGTTCGTTTTCCTATGGCTACACCTTC	-	TRBV10-2	TRBJ1-2	-
CTSSQDRGLAGGNEQFF	TGCACCAGCAGCCAAGATCGGGGACTAGCGGGAGGGAATGAGCAGTTCTTC	-	TRBV1	TRBJ2-1	-
CASSRTSGRLSSYEQYF	TGTGCCAGCAGCCGGACTAGCGGGAGGTTAAGCTCCTACGAGCAGTACTTC	TRBD2	TRBV4-2	TRBJ2-7	-